This is a list of T cell receptor beta chains from one sample in a study of identical twins. MiXCR was run by TCRdb on the 5' RACE reads, yielding one entry per CDR3 protein. The table lists 200,000 to 250,000 distinct CDR3 sequences, about 13% of them singletons. These data were also reused for a study on yellow fever vaccine responses in identical twins.

Specimen: memory (CD45RO+) T cells sorted from blood. The receptors derive from a woman aged 18-30 years in good health. CDR3s include the opening cysteine and the closing phenylalanine or tryptophan. The D gene is left open where the match is weak. Some rows mark clone size as missing; the rest say once, few, many or name a class of expanded clone.

size: NA; J: TRBJ2-7; V: TRBV13; D: NA; CDR3: CASSVYRDSDSYEQYF; DNA: TGTGCCAGCAGCGTCTACCGGGACTCAGACTCCTACGAGCAGTACTTC
size: many; J: TRBJ2-7; V: TRBV20-1; D: NA; CDR3: CSALQGIVEQYF; DNA: TGCAGTGCTCTACAGGGCATAGTCGAGCAGTACTTC
size: few; J: TRBJ2-7; V: TRBV7-2; D: NA; CDR3: CASSSSAIYEQYF; DNA: TGTGCCAGCAGCTCCAGCGCCATCTACGAGCAGTACTTC
size: few; J: TRBJ1-5; V: TRBV20-1; D: NA; CDR3: CSARPVRNQPQHF; DNA: TGCAGTGCTAGGCCAGTAAGAAATCAGCCCCAGCATTTT
size: many; J: TRBJ2-7; V: TRBV4-3; D: TRBD1; CDR3: CASSPSGQGSPNEQYF; DNA: TGCGCCAGCAGCCCCTCCGGACAGGGTAGTCCCAACGAGCAGTACTTC
size: NA; J: TRBJ2-1; V: TRBV14; D: TRBD2; CDR3: CASSRFGGVMVDEQFF; DNA: TGTGCCAGCAGCCGTTTCGGGGGGGTCATGGTGGATGAGCAGTTCTTC
size: NA; J: TRBJ2-7; V: TRBV28; D: NA; CDR3: CASVIGGGSSYEQYF; DNA: TGTGCCAGTGTCATCGGGGGCGGAAGCTCCTACGAGCAGTACTTC
size: NA; J: TRBJ2-5; V: TRBV30; D: TRBD1; CDR3: CAWSVGQGYETQYF; DNA: TGTGCCTGGAGTGTTGGACAGGGGTACGAGACCCAGTACTTC
size: NA; J: TRBJ2-7; V: TRBV4-1; D: NA; CDR3: CASSQEVRTFYEQYF; DNA: TGCGCCAGCAGCCAAGAGGTTCGGACTTTCTACGAGCAGTACTTC
size: many; J: TRBJ1-5; V: TRBV2; D: NA; CDR3: CASRGNQPQHF; DNA: TGTGCCAGCAGGGGTAACCAGCCCCAGCATTTT
size: NA; J: TRBJ2-6; V: TRBV20-1; D: TRBD2; CDR3: CSARDAGLAGVPSLSGANVLTF; DNA: TGCAGTGCTAGAGACGCCGGACTAGCGGGAGTTCCCTCTCTCTCTGGGGCCAACGTCCTGACTTTC
size: many; J: TRBJ2-1; V: TRBV6-2/TRBV6-3; D: NA; CDR3: CASSYLLRNNEQFF; DNA: TGTGCCAGCAGTTACCTGCTAAGAAATAATGAGCAGTTCTTC
size: few; J: TRBJ2-7; V: TRBV20-1; D: NA; CDR3: CSAAPGRQTIYEQYF; DNA: TGCAGTGCTGCCCCTGGAAGGCAAACAATCTACGAGCAGTACTTC
size: few; J: TRBJ2-1; V: TRBV9; D: NA; CDR3: CASTVRSGSSYNEQFF; DNA: TGTGCCAGCACCGTTCGCAGCGGAAGCTCCTACAATGAGCAGTTCTTC
size: few; J: TRBJ2-7; V: TRBV7-2; D: NA; CDR3: CASSFQVTYEQYF; DNA: TGTGCCAGCAGCTTTCAGGTAACCTACGAGCAGTACTTC
size: few; J: TRBJ2-3; V: TRBV7-9; D: NA; CDR3: CASSLIKASFTDTQYF; DNA: TGTGCCAGCAGCTTAATCAAGGCCTCTTTCACAGATACGCAGTATTTT
size: NA; J: TRBJ1-1; V: TRBV20-1; D: NA; CDR3: CSARDREGTEAFF; DNA: TGCAGTGCTAGAGATCGGGAGGGCACTGAAGCTTTCTTT
size: NA; J: TRBJ2-6; V: TRBV20-1; D: NA; CDR3: CSARDLRASGANVLTF; DNA: TGCAGTGCTAGAGATTTGCGTGCCTCTGGGGCCAACGTCCTGACTTTC
size: few; J: TRBJ2-7; V: TRBV7-2; D: NA; CDR3: CASSLVLQGGSYEQYF; DNA: TGTGCCAGCAGCTTAGTGCTACAGGGAGGATCCTACGAGCAGTACTTC